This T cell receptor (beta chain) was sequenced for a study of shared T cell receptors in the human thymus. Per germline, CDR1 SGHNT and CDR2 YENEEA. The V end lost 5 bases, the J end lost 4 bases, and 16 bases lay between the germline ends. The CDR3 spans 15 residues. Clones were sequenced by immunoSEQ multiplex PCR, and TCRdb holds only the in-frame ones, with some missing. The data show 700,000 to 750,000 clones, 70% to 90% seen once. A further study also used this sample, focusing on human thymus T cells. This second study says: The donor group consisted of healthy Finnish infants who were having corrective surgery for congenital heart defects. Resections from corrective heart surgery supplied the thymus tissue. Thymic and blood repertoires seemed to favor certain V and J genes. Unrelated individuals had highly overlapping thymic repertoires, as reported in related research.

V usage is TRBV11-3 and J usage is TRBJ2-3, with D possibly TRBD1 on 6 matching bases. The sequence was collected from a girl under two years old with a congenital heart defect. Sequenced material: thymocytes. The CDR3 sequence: CASSPSRGIPDTQYF. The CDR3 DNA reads TGTGCCAGCAGCCCATCCAGGGGAATCCCAGATACGCAGTATTTT.